Each of the 19 T cell receptor beta chains below was sequenced from the same sample in a study of spatial heterogeneity in lung cancer. Time point indicated: sample taken at primary tumor resection. Whole RNA, which was extracted from tumor, nontumor lung tissue or frozen PBMC, was sequenced without any cell sorting. One entry per CDR3 protein results from TCRdb running MiXCR on the 5' RACE reads. Among tens of thousands of distinct CDR3 sequences, approximately 3.3% were seen once, and the ten largest hold around 28%. The source material was PBMCs, sampled at surgery. The source is a female donor with early-stage non-small cell lung cancer.

This clonotype was detected many times. V gene TRBV28 combines with J gene TRBJ2-1; perhaps TRBD2 as D (7 bases). CDR3 size: 16 residues. Germline values: CDR1 MDHEN, CDR2 SYDVKM. Trimming removed 6 bases at V and 1 base at J, with 16 bases between. The chain's CDR3 is CASSWGGGRSYNEQFF. In DNA, the CDR3 is TGTGCCAGCAGCTGGGGGGGCGGGAGATCCTACAATGAGCAGTTCTTC.

The sample holds many counts of this clonotype. This chain connects TRBV4-1 to TRBJ2-1, with 7 bases that match TRBD2. Trimming took 0 bases from V and 6 from J; bases not matched to a gene: 8. The CDR3 is 16 residues long. Germline V gene data show CDR1 as MGHRA and CDR2 as YSYEKL. CDR3 coding DNA: TGCGCCAGCAGCCAAGATCGGGTGGGAGGGGTCAATGAGCAGTTCTTC. It specifies CASSQDRVGGVNEQFF.

The table lists this clonotype with many counts. The genes are TRBV21-1 and TRBJ2-4; the table's D call TRBD2 went unverified against the DNA. TRBV21-1 is tagged as a pseudogene. The length of the CDR3 is 18 residues. Here the CDR3 DNA reads TGTGCCAGCAGCAATTTCGGAGGGTTCTTAGTCGGCAAAAACATTCAGTACTTC. Encoded protein: CASSNFGGFLVGKNIQYF.

This clonotype was counted ten times or more. V and J are TRBV2 and TRBJ2-2; 9 bases agree with TRBD2. V lost 7 bases and J lost 5; bases outside the gene matches: 5. Germline V gene lookup returns CDR1 SNHLY and CDR2 FYNNEI. The CDR3 spans 14 residues. CDR3 in amino acids: CASTAGGHTGELFF. The CDR3 DNA is TGTGCCAGCACGGCGGGAGGGCATACCGGGGAGCTGTTTTTT.

This clonotype was seen only once. A much bigger clone sits one base away, suggesting this may be a read error. The CDR3 DNA is TGCACCAGCAGCACGACAGGGCACACTGAAGCTTTCTTT. The encoded protein is CTSSTTGHTEAFF. This chain connects TRBV5-1 to TRBJ1-1; 7 nucleotides agree with TRBD1. The CDR3 consists of 13 residues. CDR1 is SGHRS, CDR2 YFSETQ, per germline.

This clonotype was detected many times. The CDR3 DNA follows: TGTGCCAGCAGCAGCCGTGAGGCCTCTGAAGCTTTCTTT. Its translation is CASSSREASEAFF. This chain connects TRBV21-1 to TRBJ1-1. TRBV21-1 is reported as a pseudogene. CDR3 size: 13 residues.

This clonotype came up many times. The genes are TRBV20-1 and TRBJ2-1; D not resolved. The CDR3 runs to 12 residues. Trimming stripped 2 bases from V and 10 bases from J, with 12 bases between. The V gene's germline CDR1 is DFQATT and CDR2 SNEGSKA (reference sequence). The CDR3 here is CSARLDLREQFF. The CDR3 bases are TGCAGTGCTAGACTAGATCTTCGCGAGCAGTTCTTC.

This clonotype was observed many times. The chain joins TRBV4-1 to TRBJ2-7, with TRBD2 identical over 14 bases. Germline values: CDR1 MGHRA, CDR2 YSYEKL. Unmatched junction bases numbered 4, after V lost 3 bases and J lost 6 bases. The CDR3 runs 15 residues. CDR3 protein: CASSHGGLAGVEQYF. The CDR3 DNA reads as TGCGCCAGCAGCCATGGGGGACTAGCGGGAGTCGAGCAGTACTTC.

This clonotype was found many times. The chain joins TRBV18 to TRBJ1-2; no definite D call. Trimming left V 0 bases short and J 5 bases short, with 10 bases between. This CDR3 region has 14 residues. Germline CDR1 reads KGHSH; CDR2 reads LQKENI. CDR3 sequence (DNA): TGTGCCAGCTCACCACCCAATATGCAGTATGGCTACACCTTC. Translated, it gives CASSPPNMQYGYTF.

The table lists this clonotype with many counts. The V call is TRBV23-1, the J call TRBJ2-1; 14 nucleotides agree with TRBD2. TRBV23-1 carries the ORF label, with uncertain function. CDR3 length: 18 residues. V was pared by 4 bases and J by 0 bases, with 5 bases of the junction left unmatched. CDR3 in amino acids: CASSLPTSGRDSYNEQFF. The DNA for the CDR3 is TGCGCCAGCAGTCTTCCGACTAGCGGGAGGGACTCCTACAATGAGCAGTTCTTC.

This clonotype was observed many times. The rearrangement joins TRBV5-1 to TRBJ2-7, with 7 bases identical to TRBD2. From germline, CDR1 is SGHRS and CDR2 YFSETQ. CDR3 length: 14 residues. J gave up 5 bases and V 0 bases, and 5 bases lay outside the gene matches. The CDR3 here is CASSLVGGRNEQYF. CDR3 nucleotide sequence: TGCGCCAGCAGCTTGGTCGGGGGGAGGAACGAGCAGTACTTC. Combining the CDR3 with reference TRBV5-1 and TRBJ2-7 gives the whole variable domain KAGVTQTPRYLIKTRGQQVTLSCSPISGHRSVSWYQQTPGQGLQFLFEYFSETQRNKGNFPGRFSGRQFSNSRSEMNVSTLELGDSALYLCASSLVGGRNEQYFGPGTRLTVT.

In this sample, this clonotype turned up a few times. V is TRBV27 and J is TRBJ2-5; D gene uncertain. With 4 bases removed from V and 5 bases from J, the gap between germline ends came to 14 bases. CDR3 length: 14 residues. CDR1 and CDR2 from the germline V gene are MNHEY and SMNVEV (reference sequence). This CDR3 reads CASSSSWGPETQYF. The CDR3 DNA is TGTGCCAGCAGTTCGAGTTGGGGTCCGGAGACCCAGTACTTC.

This clonotype was counted ten times or more. J is TRBJ2-1 and V is TRBV10-3; 9 nucleotides agree with TRBD2. The V gene's germline CDR1 is ENHRY and CDR2 SYGVKD. Losses at the gene ends were 10 bases for V and 10 bases for J; bases not matched to a gene: 11. The CDR3 is 13 amino acids. DNA of the CDR3: TGTGCCACCGATTACGGGACTAGCAGAGAGCAGTTCTTC. Translating it yields CATDYGTSREQFF.

The sample holds many counts of this clonotype. The rearrangement uses TRBV5-1 and TRBJ1-1; a possible D gene is TRBD1 (5 bases). V dropped 2 bases and J dropped 2 bases, with 13 bases sitting between them. CDR1 is SGHRS and CDR2 is YFSETQ in the germline V gene. This CDR3 contains 15 residues. DNA for the CDR3: TGCGCCAGCAGCTTAACCCCGGGGCCTAACACTGAAGCTTTCTTT. Amino acids: CASSLTPGPNTEAFF. Drawing the rest from reference TRBV5-1 and TRBJ1-1, the complete variable domain is KAGVTQTPRYLIKTRGQQVTLSCSPISGHRSVSWYQQTPGQGLQFLFEYFSETQRNKGNFPGRFSGRQFSNSRSEMNVSTLELGDSALYLCASSLTPGPNTEAFFGQGTRLTVV.

This clonotype was detected many times. The chain couples TRBV6-2 or TRBV6-3 to TRBJ2-7, with 8 bases that match TRBD2. This CDR3 spans 13 amino acids. Germline V lookup: CDR1 MNHEY, CDR2 SVGEGT. The V segment lost 2 bases and the J segment 5 bases; nucleotides outside the gene matches: 2. The CDR3 sequence is CASSYGTSDEQYF. CDR3 in DNA: TGTGCCAGCAGTTACGGGACTAGTGACGAGCAGTACTTC.

The table lists this clonotype with many counts. This rearrangement joins TRBV30 to TRBJ1-5; D gene uncertain. The CDR3 is 14 amino acids. The V and J ends lost 2 bases and 2 bases respectively, with 10 bases between them. Looked up from germline, CDR1 is GTSNPN and CDR2 is SVGIG (reference sequence). CDR3 protein: CAWSLGDGNQPQHF. CDR3 nucleotides: TGTGCCTGGAGTCTAGGAGATGGCAATCAGCCCCAGCATTTT.

Only a few counts were recorded for this clonotype. This chain uses TRBV6-5 with TRBJ1-6, with a weak D call TRBD1 (6 bases). Germline V gives CDR1 MNHEY, CDR2 SVGAGI. V was shortened by 2 bases and J by 7 bases, with 12 bases between the two germline ends. The CDR3 has 15 amino acids. The CDR3 DNA is TGTGCCAGCAGTTACAGCGGCAGGGGAAATTCACCCCTCCACTTT. It codes for CASSYSGRGNSPLHF.

This clonotype was recorded at least ten times. The chain joins TRBV20-1 to TRBJ2-1, with TRBD2 matching over 9 bases. CDR1 DFQATT and CDR2 SNEGSKA come from the germline V gene (reference sequence). Unmatched junction bases numbered 4, after V lost 1 base and J lost 0 bases. The CDR3 spans 16 residues. CDR3 sequence: CSARGASGVSYNEQFF. The CDR3 nucleotides are TGCAGTGCTAGAGGTGCTAGCGGGGTCTCCTACAATGAGCAGTTCTTC.

This clonotype was seen only a few times. At one of its ends the junction is not consistent with the germline gene, which may arise from a read error. This chain joins TRBV7-7 and TRBJ2-5, with TRBD2 as a possible D gene (6 bases). CDR1 and CDR2 from the germline V gene are SSHAT and FNYEAQ (reference sequence). The length of the CDR3 is 15 residues. The CDR3 DNA reads as TGTGCTAGCAGCTGGGGGGTTGGGGACCAAGAGACCCAGTACTTC. Translation gives CASSWGVGDQETQYF.